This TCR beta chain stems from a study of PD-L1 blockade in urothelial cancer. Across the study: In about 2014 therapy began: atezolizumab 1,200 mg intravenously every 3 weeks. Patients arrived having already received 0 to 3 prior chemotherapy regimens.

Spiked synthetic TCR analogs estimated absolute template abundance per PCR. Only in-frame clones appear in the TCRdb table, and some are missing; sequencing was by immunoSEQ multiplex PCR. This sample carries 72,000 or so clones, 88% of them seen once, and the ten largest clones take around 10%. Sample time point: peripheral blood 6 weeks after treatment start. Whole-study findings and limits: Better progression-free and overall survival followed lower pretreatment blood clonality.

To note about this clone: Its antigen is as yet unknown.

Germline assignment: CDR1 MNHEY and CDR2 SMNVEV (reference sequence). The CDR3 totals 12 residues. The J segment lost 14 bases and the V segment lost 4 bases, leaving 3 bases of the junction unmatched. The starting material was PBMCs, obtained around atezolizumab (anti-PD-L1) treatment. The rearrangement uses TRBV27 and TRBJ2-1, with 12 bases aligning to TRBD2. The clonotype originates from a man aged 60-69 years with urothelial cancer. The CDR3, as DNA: TGTGCCAGCAGTTCCAGGACTAGCGGGAAGTTCTTC. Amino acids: CASSSRTSGKFF.